These 15 T cell receptor beta chains share one sample of origin, sequenced in a study of cytomegalovirus exposure and HLA in healthy donors. The PCR contained 60 Vbeta and 13 Jbeta primers. Clones were read by immunoSEQ multiplex PCR, and TCRdb kept only the in-frame ones, dropping some. The sample shows 54,000 or so clones, 70% of them seen only once. Source material: PBMCs. The receptors were gathered from a woman between 55 and 75 years old in good health and CMV-seropositive.

The chain has TRBV19 and TRBJ2-7; D possibly corresponds to TRBD2 (5 bases). The V end was cut by 3 bases, the J end by 0 bases, with 15 bases between. The germline CDR1 and CDR2 sequences are LNHDA and SQIVND (reference sequence). CDR3 size: 16 residues. The CDR3 is CASSMGDFTLSYEQYF. CDR3 sequence (DNA): TGTGCCAGTAGTATGGGAGATTTTACTCTCTCCTACGAGCAGTACTTC.

The chain joins TRBV19 to TRBJ2-1, with 9 bases that match TRBD1. The CDR3 spans 14 residues. V was clipped by 6 bases and J by 8 bases; unmatched bases: 8. CDR1 is LNHDA, CDR2 SQIVND, per germline (reference sequence). The CDR3 nucleotides read TGTGCCAGTAGGGGAGGGACAGGGTGGGATGAGCAGTTCTTC. It is translated as CASRGGTGWDEQFF.

Only one count was recorded for this clone. The rearrangement uses TRBV7-2 and TRBJ2-1; 7 positions match TRBD2. The V gene's germline CDR1 is SGHTA and CDR2 FQGNSA. J gave up 1 base and V 1 base, and 4 bases lay outside the gene matches. The CDR3 loop spans 16 amino acids. The CDR3 loop reads CASSLGGSGSYNEQFF. The DNA of the CDR3 is TGTGCCAGCAGCTTAGGGGGTAGCGGGTCCTACAATGAGCAGTTCTTC.

This rearrangement joins TRBV5-1 to TRBJ1-1, with TRBD1 matching over 8 bases. Looked up from germline, CDR1 is SGHRS and CDR2 is YFSETQ. The CDR3 runs to 14 residues. The V gene end was trimmed by 2 bases and the J gene end by 4 bases; junction bases not matched to a gene: 4. CDR3 sequence (DNA): TGCGCCAGCAGCTTTGACAGGGGAGGCACTGAAGCTTTCTTT. Its protein is CASSFDRGGTEAFF.

This sequence joins TRBV6-4 and TRBJ1-1, with TRBD1 matching over 9 bases. The V gene's germline CDR1 is MRHNA and CDR2 SNTAGT. The CDR3 runs to 16 residues. V lost 3 bases, J lost 1 base, and 6 bases stayed unmatched. CDR3 coding DNA: TGTGCCAGCAGTGAAGAGGACAGGGGAAGGAACACTGAAGCTTTCTTT. Translation: CASSEEDRGRNTEAFF.

The rearrangement joins TRBV18 to TRBJ2-2, with D possibly being TRBD1 (5 bases). The germline CDR1 and CDR2 sequences are KGHSH and LQKENI. This CDR3 has 11 amino acids. V lost 6 bases to trimming and J lost 6 bases, with 5 bases between them. The CDR3 is CASSRAGELFF. Written as DNA, the CDR3 is TGTGCCAGCTCCAGGGCCGGGGAGCTGTTTTTT.

This CDR3 is CASSLGSDSYGYTF. In nucleotides, the CDR3 is TGTGCCAGCAGCTTAGGGTCAGACAGCTATGGCTACACCTTC. The chain combines TRBV11-2 with TRBJ1-2; tentative D call: TRBD1 (5 bases). The V end lost 1 base, the J end lost 4 bases, and 10 bases lay between the germline ends. The CDR3 sequence is 14 residues long. Per the germline V gene, CDR1 is SGHAT and CDR2 is FQNNGV.

This chain uses TRBV6-1 with TRBJ2-2, with D perhaps TRBD1 (5 bases). Between the trimmed V and J ends, which lost 7 bases and 6 bases, there was a span of 9 bases. From germline, CDR1 is MNHNS and CDR2 SASEGT. This CDR3 region has 12 residues. In nucleotides, the CDR3 is TGTGCCAGCAAGCAGGGATCCGGGGAGCTGTTTTTT. Amino acids: CASKQGSGELFF.

Details on this clone: One end of the junction varies from germline; a read error may be responsible. The chain is built from TRBV6-5 and TRBJ1-2, with 10 bases fitting TRBD1. CDR3 length: 12 residues. Looked up from germline, CDR1 is MNHEY and CDR2 is SVGAGI. CDR3 nucleotide sequence: TGTGCCAGCAGGTGGGACAGGGGACATCAATGCTTC. It is translated as CASRWDRGHQCF.

This chain links TRBV7-9 with TRBJ2-1; tentative D call: TRBD2 (6 bases). Trimming took 5 bases from V and 0 from J, leaving 11 bases between them. CDR1 and CDR2 (germline): SEHNR, FQNEAQ (reference sequence). The CDR3 consists of 15 residues. The DNA of the CDR3 is TGTGCCAGCAGCGCCCCGGGACTCTCCTACAATGAGCAGTTCTTC. Translating gives CASSAPGLSYNEQFF. The whole variable domain, filled in from reference TRBV7-9 and TRBJ2-1, reads DTGVSQNPRHKITKRGQNVTFRCDPISEHNRLYWYRQTLGQGPEFLTYFQNEAQLEKSRLLSDRFSAERPKGSFSTLEIQRTEQGDSAMYLCASSAPGLSYNEQFFGPGTRLTVL.

This clone was seen more than once but under ten times. V usage is TRBV4-3 and J usage is TRBJ1-5, with TRBD1 matching over 9 bases. Trimming removed 4 bases from V and 6 bases from J; junction bases left unmatched: 16. This CDR3 is 18 amino acids long. CDR1 is LGHNA and CDR2 is YSLEER in the germline V gene. The CDR3 coding sequence is TGCGCCAGCAGCCTCGAAGCATACATTACAGGGGGCGGTCAGCCCCAGCATTTT. This codes for CASSLEAYITGGGQPQHF.

The chain links TRBV19 to TRBJ2-7; D possibly corresponds to TRBD1 (6 bases). Trimming pared 4 bases from V and 2 bases from J, leaving 12 bases between. The CDR3 is 14 residues long. Germline CDR1 and CDR2: LNHDA and SQIVND (reference sequence). The CDR3 sequence is CASSTRTATYEQYF. The CDR3, as DNA: TGTGCCAGTAGTACCCGGACAGCCACCTACGAGCAGTACTTC.

This clone came up once. The gene calls are TRBV2 and TRBJ2-7; 10 bases fit TRBD1. The CDR3 has 15 amino acids. Germline V gene lookup returns CDR1 SNHLY and CDR2 FYNNEI. Trimming removed 5 bases from V and 2 bases from J; junction bases left unmatched: 6. The CDR3, as DNA: TGTGCCAGCAGTTCAGGACAGGGGGGGCCCTACGAGCAGTACTTC. This sequence encodes CASSSGQGGPYEQYF.

V and J are TRBV2 and TRBJ2-5; weak D call: TRBD1 (5 bases). Germline assignment: CDR1 SNHLY and CDR2 FYNNEI. The CDR3 is 13 amino acids. Trimming removed 4 bases at V and 5 bases at J, with 11 bases between. The CDR3 loop is CASSGAGQETQYF. CDR3 nucleotides: TGTGCCAGCAGTGGGGCAGGGCAGGAGACCCAGTACTTC.

The V and J genes are TRBV2 and TRBJ2-7, with D uncertain. Germline CDR1 is SNHLY and CDR2 is FYNNEI. V lost 5 bases, J lost 3 bases, and 5 bases lay in between. The CDR3 runs 11 residues. This chain's CDR3 is CASSYSYEQYF. In DNA form, the CDR3 reads TGTGCCAGCAGTTACAGCTACGAGCAGTACTTC. Filled out from reference TRBV2 and TRBJ2-7, the complete variable domain reads EPEVTQTPSHQVTQMGQEVILRCVPISNHLYFYWYRQILGQKVEFLVSFYNNEISEKSEIFDDQFSVERPDGSNFTLKIRSTKLEDSAMYFCASSYSYEQYFGPGTRLTVT.